The 4 T cell receptor beta chains below all came from one sample that was sequenced in a study of T-cell reconstitution after alpha-beta-depleted transplantation in children. Unique molecular identifiers featured in how the TCRbeta library was prepared. TCRdb ran MiXCR on the PCR reads and lists one entry per CDR3 protein. The data hold more than 400,000 distinct CDR3 sequences, with around two fifths observed a single time. Sequences were derived from PBMCs, sampled before TCRalphabeta/CD19-depleted stem cell transplant. Receptors were obtained from a girl aged 2-10 years with aplastic anemia, due to receive a stem cell transplant.

This clonotype was seen more than once but under ten times. The V call is TRBV7-8, the J call TRBJ2-7, with 7 positions matching TRBD1. CDR1 and CDR2 (germline): SGHVS, FQNEAQ. V lost 4 bases, J lost 4 bases, and 13 bases stayed unmatched. The CDR3 sequence is 16 residues long. The CDR3 DNA sequence: TGTGCCAGCAGCTCGACCCCGGGACAGAGACCTTACGAGCAGTACTTC. Protein product: CASSSTPGQRPYEQYF.

This chain uses TRBV11-1 with TRBJ2-5; 8 bases map to TRBD1. This CDR3 region has 16 residues. Per germline, CDR1 SGHAT and CDR2 FQDESV (reference sequence). V was clipped by 2 bases and J by 3 bases; unmatched bases: 8. For the CDR3, the DNA is TGTGCCAGCAGCTTAATGGATCAGGGGGCGAAAGAGACCCAGTACTTC. Translated, it gives CASSLMDQGAKETQYF.

The J gene is TRBJ2-1, the V gene TRBV7-2; 10 bases align to TRBD1. Germline CDR1 and CDR2: SGHTA and FQGNSA. This CDR3 contains 14 residues. Trimming cost V 5 bases and J 8 bases; bases outside gene matches: 6. The CDR3 region is CASSPRTGGDEQFF. In DNA, the CDR3 is TGTGCCAGCAGCCCCCGGACAGGGGGAGATGAGCAGTTCTTC.

This clonotype was seen many times. The rearrangement uses TRBV18 and TRBJ2-3; D gene unclear. The CDR3 loop spans 13 amino acids. Germline assignment: CDR1 KGHSH and CDR2 LQKENI. Deletions cut 0 bases from V and 6 bases from J, with 7 bases between. CDR3 amino acids: CASSPPGSDTQYF. The CDR3 bases are TGTGCCAGCTCACCACCCGGATCGGATACGCAGTATTTT.